The 10 T cell receptor beta chains in this list originate from one sample, sequenced in a study of T cell changes during pregnancy in multiple sclerosis. Only in-frame clones appear in the TCRdb table, and some are missing; sequencing was by immunoSEQ multiplex PCR. The sample records approximately 41,000 clones, almost 95% being singletons. The sample was CD8+ T cells from peripheral blood mononuclear cells, taken in the third trimester of pregnancy. The receptors were gathered from a female donor with multiple sclerosis, enrolled in a pregnancy study.

The chain has TRBV19 and TRBJ1-1, with unresolved D. CDR3 length: 14 residues. Trimming took 7 bases from V and 1 from J, leaving 13 bases between them. Germline loops: CDR1 LNHDA, CDR2 SQIVND (reference sequence). In DNA form, the CDR3 reads TGTGCCAGTACCATCCTCAACGGGAACACTGAAGCTTTCTTT. Translating it yields CASTILNGNTEAFF.

This chain joins TRBV4-2 and TRBJ2-7; 10 bases fit TRBD2. CDR1 LGHNA and CDR2 YNFKEQ come from the germline V gene. CDR3 length: 16 residues. The junction had 5 bases not matched to a gene; V was cut back by 0 bases and J by 3 bases. For the CDR3, the DNA is TGTGCCAGCAGCCAAGAGAGGGCTAGCGGGAGCTACGAGCAGTACTTC. This translates into CASSQERASGSYEQYF.

The chain couples TRBV4-3 to TRBJ2-7, with unresolved D. This CDR3 comprises 14 residues. V was pared by 0 bases and J by 0 bases, with 6 bases between. CDR1 is LGHNA and CDR2 is YSLEER in the germline V gene. The CDR3 spells CASSQDYGSYEQYF. Here the CDR3 DNA reads TGCGCCAGCAGCCAAGATTACGGCTCCTACGAGCAGTACTTC.

The chain combines TRBV2 with TRBJ2-1; the match to TRBD1 covers 9 bases. The ends lost 3 bases at V and 0 bases at J; junction bases unmatched: 3. CDR3 length: 16 residues. The germline V gene has CDR1 SNHLY and CDR2 FYNNEI. CDR3 protein: CASSETGGSSYNEQFF. Here the CDR3 DNA reads TGTGCCAGCAGTGAGACAGGGGGAAGCTCCTACAATGAGCAGTTCTTC.

V is TRBV7-3 and J is TRBJ2-1; TRBD2 matches at 8 bases. This CDR3 has 18 residues. Trimming cost V 1 base and J 1 base; bases outside gene matches: 9. Germline CDR1 reads SGHTA; CDR2 reads FQGTGA. CDR3 protein: CASSLNSGVPLSYNEQFF. The CDR3 region has the DNA TGTGCCAGCAGCTTAAATAGCGGGGTTCCCCTTTCCTACAATGAGCAGTTCTTC.

Only a few counts were recorded for this clone. V gene TRBV5-4 combines with J gene TRBJ1-3, with a possible D match to TRBD1 (5 bases). The CDR3 consists of 15 residues. CDR1 and CDR2 from the germline V gene are SGHNT and YYREEE (reference sequence). The V end lost 9 bases, the J end lost 2 bases, and 18 bases lay between the germline ends. The CDR3 DNA follows: TGTGCCACCTCGGGGGGTGGGCTGACTGGAAACACCATATATTTT. Protein product: CATSGGGLTGNTIYF. The entire variable domain, with the rest obtained from reference TRBV5-4 and TRBJ1-3, is as follows: ETGVTQSPTHLIKTRGQQVTLRCSSQSGHNTVSWYQQALGQGPQFIFQYYREEENGRGNFPPRFSGLQFPNYSSELNVNALELDDSALYLCATSGGGLTGNTIYFGEGSWLTVV.

The gene calls are TRBV2 and TRBJ2-7; 9 positions match TRBD1. The V segment lost 1 base and the J segment 5 bases; nucleotides outside the gene matches: 6. The CDR3 is 15 amino acids. The germline V gene encodes CDR1 SNHLY and CDR2 FYNNEI. The CDR3 coding sequence is TGTGCCAGCAGTGAAGGGTGGGACAGGGACGACGAGCAGTACTTC. This encodes CASSEGWDRDDEQYF.

This chain links TRBV28 with TRBJ1-1, with TRBD1 identical over 10 bases. CDR3 length: 12 residues. Losses at the gene ends were 3 bases for V and 8 bases for J; bases not matched to a gene: 0. Germline V gene data show CDR1 as MDHEN and CDR2 as SYDVKM. CDR3 sequence: CASSLDRGEAFF. In nucleotides, the CDR3 is TGTGCCAGCAGTTTGGACAGGGGGGAAGCTTTCTTT.

V gene TRBV27 combines with J gene TRBJ2-1, with 11 bases matching TRBD2. The J segment lost 7 bases and the V segment lost 10 bases, leaving 12 bases of the junction unmatched. In germline, CDR1 is MNHEY, CDR2 SMNVEV (reference sequence). The CDR3 extends over 15 amino acids. The CDR3 region has the DNA TGTGCCACCCTAACCGGGACTAGCGGAGTGAATGAGCAGTTCTTC. Protein: CATLTGTSGVNEQFF.

The chain has TRBV13 and TRBJ2-1; 7 nucleotides agree with TRBD2. Trimming took 1 base from V and 4 from J; bases not matched to a gene: 7. The CDR3 loop spans 16 amino acids. From germline, CDR1 is PRHDT and CDR2 FYEKMQ (reference sequence). As DNA, the CDR3 is TGTGCCAGCAGCTTAGCGGCGGGGGAGGGGTACAATGAGCAGTTCTTC. The encoded protein is CASSLAAGEGYNEQFF.